These 10 T cell receptor beta chains came from one sample sequenced in a study of shared clonotypes between healthy human individuals. The protocol was immunoSEQ multiplex PCR, while the TCRdb copy is restricted to in-frame clones and leaves out a portion. The repertoire holds around 2.5 million clones, over 85% seen once, with roughly 0.39% in the top ten. The sequencing sample was made of naive CD4+ T cells from PBMCs. Sample subset: CD45RA+ positively selected. The source of these receptors is a man younger than 35 in good health. Some clones in this sample may be carry-over from other donors' samples.

CDR3 nucleotides: TGTGCCAGCAGCTTGGGACTAGCGGTGGAGACCCAGTACTTC. As protein: CASSLGLAVETQYF. The chain recombines TRBV5-4 with TRBJ2-5; 9 nucleotides agree with TRBD2. J was trimmed by 5 bases and V by 0 bases; bases with no gene match: 2. CDR1 and CDR2 from the germline V gene are SGHNT and YYREEE (reference sequence). The CDR3 covers 14 residues.

This chain uses TRBV25-1 with TRBJ1-2; D gene ambiguous. Germline V gives CDR1 MGHDK, CDR2 SYGVNS. The CDR3 length is 13 residues. Trimming took off 3 bases at V and 4 bases at J, with 9 bases between the two ends. Written as DNA, the CDR3 is TGTGCCAGCAGTGAGGGGTACTCCTATGGCTACACCTTC. Encoded protein: CASSEGYSYGYTF.

As for this clone: This could be a read error, since a much larger clone is one nucleotide away. Other nucleotide sequences from this sample produce the same CDR3. The rearrangement links TRBV7-2 to TRBJ2-5; maybe TRBD1 (6 bases). The germline gives CDR1 SGHTA, CDR2 FQGNSA. Trimming took 3 bases from V and 2 from J, leaving 7 bases between them. The CDR3 contains 13 residues. The CDR3 DNA is TGTGCCAGCAGCTTGGACAGACAAGAGACCCAGTACTTC. This translates into CASSLDRQETQYF.

This chain joins TRBV4-3 and TRBJ1-1, with D perhaps matching TRBD1 (5 bases). V was cut by 2 bases and J by 7 bases, with 17 bases left in between. The CDR3 spans 15 residues. The germline gives CDR1 LGHNA, CDR2 YSLEER. CDR3 coding DNA: TGCGCCAGCAGCCAACTGTCGGGGCCCACCCTTGAAGCTTTCTTT. Residues: CASSQLSGPTLEAFF.

The gene calls are TRBV7-9 and TRBJ1-1; the D is unclear. The CDR3 consists of 13 residues. CDR1 SEHNR and CDR2 FQNEAQ come from the germline V gene (reference sequence). V was clipped by 5 bases and J by 3 bases, with 10 bases between them. DNA for the CDR3: TGTGCCAGCAGCCCACCTTCGGACACTGAAGCTTTCTTT. This gives the protein CASSPPSDTEAFF.

This chain joins TRBV28 and TRBJ2-7, with 8 bases identical to TRBD2. The CDR3 spans 14 residues. Germline V gives CDR1 MDHEN, CDR2 SYDVKM. V was clipped by 5 bases and J by 6 bases; unmatched bases: 9. The CDR3 reads CASSISGVATEQYF. DNA for the CDR3: TGTGCCAGCAGTATTAGCGGGGTGGCAACCGAGCAGTACTTC. Supplemented by reference TRBV28 and TRBJ2-7, the full variable domain reads DVKVTQSSRYLVKRTGEKVFLECVQDMDHENMFWYRQDPGLGLRLIYFSYDVKMKEKGDIPEGYSVSREKKERFSLILESASTNQTSMYLCASSISGVATEQYFGPGTRLTVT.

CDR3 amino acids: CASSLAKGSGDTQYF. The CDR3 DNA reads TGTGCCAGCAGCTTAGCGAAGGGGTCGGGAGATACGCAGTATTTT. V gene TRBV7-2 combines with J gene TRBJ2-3; the D gene is possibly TRBD1 (5 bases). CDR3 length: 15 amino acids. The V and J ends lost 0 bases and 5 bases respectively, with 12 bases between them. Germline V gives CDR1 SGHTA, CDR2 FQGNSA.

This CDR3 reads CAIGTRTGNQPQHF. The CDR3 nucleotides are TGTGCCATCGGGACGAGGACGGGTAATCAGCCCCAGCATTTT. V and J are TRBV10-3 and TRBJ1-5, with D possibly being TRBD1 (5 bases). Trimming removed 8 bases from V and 4 bases from J, with 15 bases in between. The CDR3 length is 14 residues. Germline loops: CDR1 ENHRY, CDR2 SYGVKD.

V and J are TRBV7-2 and TRBJ2-5; perhaps TRBD2 as D (6 bases). The CDR3 is made up of 14 amino acids. V was cut by 5 bases and J by 5 bases, with 15 bases left in between. The germline V gene has CDR1 SGHTA and CDR2 FQGNSA. CDR3 region: CASSLGTLGETQYF. The CDR3 nucleotides read TGTGCCAGCAGCCTCGGGACTCTTGGGGAGACCCAGTACTTC.

The rearrangement links TRBV5-1 to TRBJ2-2; D ambiguous. The CDR3 spans 13 residues. Germline CDR1 SGHRS, CDR2 YFSETQ. The V gene lost 0 bases and the J gene lost 6 bases, with 6 bases spanning the gap. The CDR3 region has the DNA TGCGCCAGCAGCTTGGCGTGGGCCGGGGAGCTGTTTTTT. It codes for CASSLAWAGELFF.